This TCR beta chain was recovered during a study of shared clonotypes between healthy human individuals (dated by TCRdb to about 2020). About the study as a whole: A couple of women and a few men aged 18 to 49 years were included in the cohort. For each donor, CD4 naive and CD4 memory were each given three plates, CD8 naive was given two plates, and CD8 memory was given one plate. To estimate repertoire size and how much clonotypes are shared between individuals, the study performed deep sequencing of blood TCR repertoires from a few healthy adults. To increase sequencing depth and limit assay-specific biases, TCR repertoire library preparation and sequencing were carried out by different laboratories using diverse techniques. Each donor's leukapheresis produced roughly between roughly 0.85 and 9 billion PBMCs.

Using the deep immunoSEQ assay, TCR CDR3 regions were amplified from genomic DNA by multiplex PCR. For each cell subset, the extracted genomic DNA was distributed evenly across all wells of several immunoSEQ 96-well plates, and each plate served as one replicate. For sorted subsets, roughly 0.2 ug genomic DNA, equal to 30,000 or so T cell genomes, was loaded into each replicate PCR. Purified libraries were measured with a Qubit 3.0 fluorometer, size-checked on a Bioanalyzer 2100, and measured again with the KAPA Library Quantification kit. A separate single-read 150-cycle Illumina NextSeq 550 flow cell was used to sequence each immunoSEQ 96-well plate. The authors processed their data as follows. The immunoSEQ output contained only junctional sequences without quality scores, so filtering could not match that applied to full-length reads. Sequences were annotated with PyIR, a Python wrapper for IgBLAST v1.9, using IMGT germline references to assign V/J genes and CDR3. Any read was removed if the V/J assignment was weak (E-value above 1e-6), the CDR3 was missing, or the read contained stop codons, out-of-frame junctions, or ambiguous translated residues. V3J clonotypes were defined as sequences sharing an identical inferred V gene, J gene, and CDR3 amino acid sequence. Percentage overlap between repertoires was computed as shared unique clonotypes divided by the size of the smaller repertoire. Richness of each repertoire was evaluated using RTK rarefaction, the Chao1 estimator, and Recon v2.1 estimates of unobserved clonotypes. For all TCRbeta clonotypes obtained by the gDNA method from a few donors, generation probabilities were computed with OLGA. The clones in this table, taken by TCRdb from immuneACCESS, are in-frame only. Not every clone is retained; where verified, under half of the shortfall comes from an unresolved V gene, and the cause of the rest is unknown. V, J and clone size reflect that table, while D and trimming were determined from the DNA. The sample table contains millions of clones; only one count was recorded for about 92% of them. Together, the top ten hold about 0.13% of the sample.

The donors were healthy, HIV-negative adults who had no recently reported acute infections or vaccinations. All donors were Caucasian adults living in Nashville, Tennessee, USA. CD4+ T cells were enriched by magnetic negative selection, after which naive cells were positively selected on CD45RA and the negative fraction was taken as the memory subset. Blood was collected by leukapheresis, and PBMCs were isolated by Ficoll-Histopaque density gradient centrifugation and then cryopreserved in liquid nitrogen vapor phase. Analytical flow cytometry was used to check the purity and quantity of each magnetically sorted T cell population. Genomic DNA was isolated from each sorted fraction and quantified by UV absorbance on a Nanodrop 2000c. Points the paper makes about the study in general: Rarefaction of sorted-subset datasets indicated incomplete sequencing despite the large sequencing depth. Sampling was restricted to blood, and TCR repertoires in tissue are likely to differ from TCR repertoires in blood. Naive subsets generally had larger estimated clonotype richness than memory subsets. Based on pairwise subsampling, the degree of clonotype sharing among donors was expected to be affected by sequencing depth. Sharing across several donors was observed for approximately 5% of naive CD4, less than 4% of naive CD8, over 2% of memory CD4, and around 0.44% of memory CD8 clonotypes. Compared with non-shared clonotypes, the clonotypes found in all four sorted-subset donors had higher generation probabilities. Because the study included a small number of donors, the genetic and exposure-history diversity represented was limited.

The count of this clone is one. The specificity of this receptor is unknown. Base qualities are missing; no much larger clone stands one base away. V lost 7 bases and J lost 2 bases; the stretch between them is 12 bases long. Taken from the germline V gene, the CDR1 and CDR2 loops are SGHRS and YFSETQ. The CDR3 numbers 14 residues from cysteine through phenylalanine. The kept DNA is CDR3 alone, 42 bases in frame from the first base. Specimen: naive CD4+ T cells sorted from blood. The cell subset or site label on this specimen signifies: CD45RA+ positively selected. This clonotype was sampled from a man aged 18 to 30 in good health. This sequence uses TRBV5-1 and TRBJ1-4; the D gene remains uncertain. The CDR3 reads CASRLGPTNEKLFF. The nucleotide sequence is TGCGCCAGCCGTTTAGGACCCACTAATGAAAAACTGTTTTTT.